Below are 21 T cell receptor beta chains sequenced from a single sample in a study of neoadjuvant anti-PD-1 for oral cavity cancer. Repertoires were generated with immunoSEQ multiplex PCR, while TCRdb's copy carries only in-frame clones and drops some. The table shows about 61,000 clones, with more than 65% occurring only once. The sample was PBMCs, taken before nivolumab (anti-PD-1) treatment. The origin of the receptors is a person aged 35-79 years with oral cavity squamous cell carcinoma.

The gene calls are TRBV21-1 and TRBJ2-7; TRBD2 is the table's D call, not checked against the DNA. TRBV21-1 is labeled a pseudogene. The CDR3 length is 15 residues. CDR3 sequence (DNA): TGTGCCAGCAGCAATACAGGACTAGGGTCCTACGAGCAGTACTTC. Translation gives CASSNTGLGSYEQYF.

The CDR3 DNA reads as TGTGCCAGCAGTGAGCAACGGAGGGGAGGTAGGGCCCAGTACTTC. Residues: CASSEQRRGGRAQYF. V is TRBV25-1 and J is TRBJ2-5; tentatively, D is TRBD2 (6 bases). Germline CDR1 is MGHDK and CDR2 is SYGVNS. Between the trimmed V and J ends, which lost 3 bases and 9 bases, there was a span of 20 bases. This CDR3 contains 15 residues. Drawing the rest from reference TRBV25-1 and TRBJ2-5, the complete variable domain is EADIYQTPRYLVIGTGKKITLECSQTMGHDKMYWYQQDPGMELHLIHYSYGVNSTEKGDLSSESTVSRIRTEHFPLTLESARPSHTSQYLCASSEQRRGGRAQYFGPGTRLLVL.

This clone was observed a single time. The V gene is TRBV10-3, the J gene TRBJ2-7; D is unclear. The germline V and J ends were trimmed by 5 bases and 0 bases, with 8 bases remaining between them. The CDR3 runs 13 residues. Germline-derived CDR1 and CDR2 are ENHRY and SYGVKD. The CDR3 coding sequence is TGTGCCATCAGTCCGTTGGCCTCCTACGAGCAGTACTTC. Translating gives CAISPLASYEQYF.

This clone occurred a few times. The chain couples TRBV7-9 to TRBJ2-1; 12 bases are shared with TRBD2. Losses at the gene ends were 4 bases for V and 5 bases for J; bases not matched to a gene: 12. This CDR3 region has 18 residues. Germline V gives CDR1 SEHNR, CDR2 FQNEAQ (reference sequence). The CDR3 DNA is TGTGCCAGCAGCTCACCGACCGCGTGGACTAGCGGGAACAATGAGCAGTTCTTC. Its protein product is CASSSPTAWTSGNNEQFF. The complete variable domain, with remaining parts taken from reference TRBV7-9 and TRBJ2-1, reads DTGVSQNPRHKITKRGQNVTFRCDPISEHNRLYWYRQTLGQGPEFLTYFQNEAQLEKSRLLSDRFSAERPKGSFSTLEIQRTEQGDSAMYLCASSSPTAWTSGNNEQFFGPGTRLTVL.

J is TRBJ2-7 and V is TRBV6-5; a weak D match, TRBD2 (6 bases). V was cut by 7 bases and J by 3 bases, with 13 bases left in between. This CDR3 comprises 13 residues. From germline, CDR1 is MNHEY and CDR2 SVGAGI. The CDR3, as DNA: TGTGCCAGCAAGGTTAGCGGAGACTACGAGCAGTACTTC. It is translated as CASKVSGDYEQYF.

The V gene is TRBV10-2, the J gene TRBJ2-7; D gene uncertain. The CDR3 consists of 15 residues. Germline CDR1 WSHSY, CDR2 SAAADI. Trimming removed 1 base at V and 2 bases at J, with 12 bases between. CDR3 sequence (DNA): TGCGCCAGCAGTGAGTGGGCCACCGCCGCCTACGAGCAGTACTTC. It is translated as CASSEWATAAYEQYF.

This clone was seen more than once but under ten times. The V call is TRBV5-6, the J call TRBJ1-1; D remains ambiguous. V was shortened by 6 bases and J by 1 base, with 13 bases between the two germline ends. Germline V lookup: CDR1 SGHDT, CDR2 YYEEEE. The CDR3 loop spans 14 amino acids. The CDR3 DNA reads TGTGCCAGCACCCTAGGCGAAGCGAACACTGAAGCTTTCTTT. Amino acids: CASTLGEANTEAFF.

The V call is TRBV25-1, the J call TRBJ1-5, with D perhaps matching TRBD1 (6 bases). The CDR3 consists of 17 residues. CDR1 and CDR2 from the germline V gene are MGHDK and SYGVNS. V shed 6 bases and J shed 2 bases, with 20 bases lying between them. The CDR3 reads CASSDSQGMGGNQPQHF. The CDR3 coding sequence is TGTGCCAGCAGCGACTCACAGGGCATGGGGGGCAATCAGCCCCAGCATTTT.

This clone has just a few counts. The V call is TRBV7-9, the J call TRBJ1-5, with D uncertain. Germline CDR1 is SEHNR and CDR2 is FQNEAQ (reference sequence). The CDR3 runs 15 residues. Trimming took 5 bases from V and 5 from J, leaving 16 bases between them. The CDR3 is CASSLSRGRDQPQHF. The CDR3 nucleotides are TGTGCCAGCAGCCTTAGTCGGGGTAGGGATCAGCCCCAGCATTTT.

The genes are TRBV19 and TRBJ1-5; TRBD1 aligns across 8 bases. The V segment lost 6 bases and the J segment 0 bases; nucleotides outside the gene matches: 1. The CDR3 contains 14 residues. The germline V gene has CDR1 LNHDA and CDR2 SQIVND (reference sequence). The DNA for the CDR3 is TGTGCCAGTAGGGACAGGGATAGCAATCAGCCCCAGCATTTT. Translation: CASRDRDSNQPQHF.

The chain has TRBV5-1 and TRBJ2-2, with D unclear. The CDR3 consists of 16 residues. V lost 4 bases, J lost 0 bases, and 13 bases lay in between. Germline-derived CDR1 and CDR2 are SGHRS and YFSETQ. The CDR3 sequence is CASSGSGVPNTGELFF. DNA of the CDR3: TGCGCCAGCAGCGGAAGTGGGGTTCCGAACACCGGGGAGCTGTTTTTT.

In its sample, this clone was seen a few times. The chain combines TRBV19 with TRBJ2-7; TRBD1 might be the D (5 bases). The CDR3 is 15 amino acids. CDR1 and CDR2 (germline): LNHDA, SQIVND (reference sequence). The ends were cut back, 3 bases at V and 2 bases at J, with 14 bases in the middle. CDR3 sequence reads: CASSMVGAYTYEQYF. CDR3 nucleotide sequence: TGTGCCAGTAGTATGGTAGGGGCCTACACCTACGAGCAGTACTTC.

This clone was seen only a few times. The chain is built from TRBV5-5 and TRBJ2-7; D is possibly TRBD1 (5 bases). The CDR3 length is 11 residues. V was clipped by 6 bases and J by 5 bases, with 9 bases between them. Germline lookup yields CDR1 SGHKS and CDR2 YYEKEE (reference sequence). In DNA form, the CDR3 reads TGTGCCAGCACCCAGGGTCACGAGCAGTACTTC. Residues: CASTQGHEQYF.

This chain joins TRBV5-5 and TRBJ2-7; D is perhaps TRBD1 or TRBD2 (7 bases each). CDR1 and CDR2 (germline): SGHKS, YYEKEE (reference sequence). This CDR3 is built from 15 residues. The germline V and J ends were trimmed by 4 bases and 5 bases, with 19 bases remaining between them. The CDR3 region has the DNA TGTGCCAGCAGCGCCGCGACAGGGAGGGTAGACGAGCAGTACTTC. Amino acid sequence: CASSAATGRVDEQYF.

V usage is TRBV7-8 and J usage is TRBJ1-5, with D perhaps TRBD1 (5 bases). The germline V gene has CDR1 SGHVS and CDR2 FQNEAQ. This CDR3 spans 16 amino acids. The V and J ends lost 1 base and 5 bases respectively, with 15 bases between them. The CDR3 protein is CASSLVGVGPDQPQHF. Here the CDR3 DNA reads TGTGCCAGCAGCTTAGTGGGGGTGGGCCCCGATCAGCCCCAGCATTTT.

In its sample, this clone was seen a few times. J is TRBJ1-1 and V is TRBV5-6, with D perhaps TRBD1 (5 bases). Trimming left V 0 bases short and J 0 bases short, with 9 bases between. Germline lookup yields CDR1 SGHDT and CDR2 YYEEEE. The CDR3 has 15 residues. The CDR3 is CASSLGTGLNTEAFF. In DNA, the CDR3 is TGTGCCAGCAGCTTGGGAACAGGATTGAACACTGAAGCTTTCTTT.

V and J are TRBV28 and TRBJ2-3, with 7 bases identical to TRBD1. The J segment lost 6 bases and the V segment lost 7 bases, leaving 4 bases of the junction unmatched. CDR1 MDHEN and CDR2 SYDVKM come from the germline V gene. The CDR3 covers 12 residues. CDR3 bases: TGTGCCAGCACCTTACAGGGGGATACGCAGTATTTT. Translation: CASTLQGDTQYF.

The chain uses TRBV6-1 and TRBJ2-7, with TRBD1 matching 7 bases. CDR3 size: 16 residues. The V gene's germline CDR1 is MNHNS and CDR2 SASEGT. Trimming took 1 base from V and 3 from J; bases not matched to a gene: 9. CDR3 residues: CASSEGGQLVIYEQYF. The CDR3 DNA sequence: TGTGCCAGCAGTGAAGGGGGACAGCTGGTTATCTACGAGCAGTACTTC.

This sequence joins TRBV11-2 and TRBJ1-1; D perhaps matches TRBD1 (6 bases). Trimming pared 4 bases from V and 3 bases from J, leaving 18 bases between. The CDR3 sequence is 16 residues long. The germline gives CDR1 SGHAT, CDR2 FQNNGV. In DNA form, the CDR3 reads TGTGCCAGCAGCTCCCTCAGAGGGGGAGGGGACACTGAAGCTTTCTTT. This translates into CASSSLRGGGDTEAFF.

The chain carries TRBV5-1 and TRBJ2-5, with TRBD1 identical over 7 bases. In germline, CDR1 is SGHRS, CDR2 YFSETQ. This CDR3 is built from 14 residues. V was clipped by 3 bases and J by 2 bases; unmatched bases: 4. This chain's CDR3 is CASSSGQQQETQYF. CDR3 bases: TGCGCCAGCAGCTCGGGACAGCAGCAAGAGACCCAGTACTTC.

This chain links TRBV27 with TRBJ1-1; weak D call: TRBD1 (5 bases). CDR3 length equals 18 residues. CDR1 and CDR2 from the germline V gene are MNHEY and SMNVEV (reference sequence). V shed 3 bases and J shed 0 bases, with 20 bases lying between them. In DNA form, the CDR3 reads TGTGCCAGCAGTTTTTCGGGGACCAAAACCCCAATGAACACTGAAGCTTTCTTT. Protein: CASSFSGTKTPMNTEAFF.